Here is one T cell receptor (beta chain) with its context. Other DNA sequences in this sample translate to the same CDR3. V lost 6 bases to trimming and J lost 2 bases; unmatched junction nucleotides: 6. The CDR3 has 14 residues. Germline CDR1 is LNHDA and CDR2 is SQIVND (reference sequence). This record comes from a study of blood T cell repertoires in COVID-19. Whole-study context: From the United States, Italy and Spain came samples of acute and convalescent COVID-19. The analysed material was cDNA or gDNA that came from T cells, B-cell-depleted T cells, or PBMCs.

Participant-reported clinical history was the basis for cohort assignment. The protocol was immunoSEQ multiplex PCR, while the TCRdb copy is restricted to in-frame clones and leaves out a portion. The profile shows about 200,000 clones, 85% to 90% of them singletons. Sequencing used PBMCs or T cells enriched from blood (not recorded which). The sequence was collected from a woman in her thirties or forties with acute COVID-19. The V call is TRBV19, the J call TRBJ2-7; 8 bases match TRBD1. The CDR3 region has the DNA TGTGCCAGTAGCATCGGACAGGGCGCCTACGAGCAGTACTTC. Amino acids: CASSIGQGAYEQYF.